These 2 T cell receptor beta chains came from one sample sequenced in a study of blood T cell repertoires in COVID-19. Here immunoSEQ multiplex PCR was the method, and the copy in TCRdb shows in-frame clones only, minus some. The sample lists some 150,000 clones, 81% seen once, with over 7.5% in the top ten. The sequenced material came from peripheral blood. These receptors were collected from a woman in her sixties with active or convalescent COVID-19.

This clone was seen once. The rearrangement joins TRBV6-5 to TRBJ2-7; 7 bases match TRBD1. Per germline, CDR1 MNHEY and CDR2 SVGAGI. The CDR3 consists of 15 residues. The junction had 10 bases not matched to a gene; V was cut back by 6 bases and J by 2 bases. For the CDR3, the DNA is TGTGCCAGCAGAAGTAACCGGGACAGCCCCTACGAGCAGTACTTC. Amino acids: CASRSNRDSPYEQYF.

The chain links TRBV5-8 to TRBJ2-1; a weak D match, TRBD1 (6 bases). Germline CDR1 and CDR2: SGHTS and YDEGEE. This CDR3 has 15 residues. V was clipped by 1 base and J by 0 bases, with 8 bases between them. CDR3 loop: CASSLQGSSYNEQFF. For the CDR3, the DNA is TGTGCCAGCAGCTTGCAGGGGAGCTCCTACAATGAGCAGTTCTTC.